This is a list of T cell receptor beta chains from one sample in a study of T-cell memory formation after mild COVID-19. TCRdb used MiXCR to reprocess the 5' RACE reads, holding one entry per CDR3 protein. The sample lists about 130,000 distinct CDR3 sequences; approximately 17% were seen once. The sequenced sample consisted of PBMCs or a T cell subset sorted from them (not recorded which). These receptors were taken from a young man who had mild COVID-19 (a few samples of this study predate the infection). Cell type and time point are not known. CDR3s include the opening cysteine and the closing phenylalanine or tryptophan. The order of the fields is J gene, V gene, clone size, D gene, CDR3 DNA, CDR3 protein. A D gene is named only where the DNA matches it firmly. Clone size is shown for a subset of rows, as once, few, many or a class of expanded clone.

>TRBJ2-2|TRBV4-1|.|TRBD1
TGCGCCAGCAGCCAAGAAAGGGGACAGGGGCTGGACACCGGGGAGCTGTTTTTT
CASSQERGQGLDTGELFF
>TRBJ1-5|TRBV6-1|few|TRBD1
TGTGCCAGCAGTGGATTGACAGGGTTGGATCAGCCCCAGCATTTT
CASSGLTGLDQPQHF
>TRBJ2-3|TRBV7-9|.|.
TGTGCCAGCAGCTTAGTTATAGGGGAGATATCCACAGATACGCAGTATTTT
CASSLVIGEISTDTQYF
>TRBJ1-1|TRBV6-5|few|TRBD1
TGTGCCAGCAGTTATTCCGACAGGGGGGGCACTGAAGCTTTCTTT
CASSYSDRGGTEAFF
>TRBJ2-5|TRBV9|few|.
TGTGCCAGCAGCGTAGTGCCAGGTGGGGAGACCCAGTACTTC
CASSVVPGGETQYF
>TRBJ2-3|TRBV11-2|few|TRBD2
TGTGCCAGCAGTCTAATAGCGGGTGGCGGCACAGATACGCAGTATTTT
CASSLIAGGGTDTQYF
>TRBJ1-5|TRBV19|few|.
TGTGCCAGTAGTAGGAACAGGGCTCAGCCCCAGCATTTT
CASSRNRAQPQHF
>TRBJ2-4|TRBV5-1|many|.
TGCGCCAGCAGCTTGATGGCAGGTGGGGACATTCAGTACTTC
CASSLMAGGDIQYF
>TRBJ2-2|TRBV6-5|few|.
TGTGCCAGCAGTACTAATGGGGGGCGGACCGGGGAGCTGTTTTTT
CASSTNGGRTGELFF
>TRBJ1-1|TRBV2|few|.
TGTGCCAGCTGGTCGATGAACACTGAAGCTTTCTTT
CASWSMNTEAFF
>TRBJ2-5|TRBV11-2|few|TRBD2
TGTGCCAGCAGGAGACTAGCGGGGGGCCAAGAGACCCAGTACTTC
CASRRLAGGQETQYF
>TRBJ2-6|TRBV5-1|few|.
TGCGCCAGCAGCCCGGATACTGGGGCCAACGTCCTGACTTTC
CASSPDTGANVLTF
>TRBJ1-6|TRBV28|.|TRBD1
TGTGCCAGCAGGACAGGGGGGAGAAATTCACCCCTCCACTTT
CASRTGGRNSPLHF
>TRBJ2-3|TRBV5-1|.|TRBD1
TGCGCCAGCAGCTCACAGGGGACAGATACGCAGTATTTT
CASSSQGTDTQYF
>TRBJ2-7|TRBV24-1|.|.
TGTGCCACCAGTGATTCCGGTGGGGATGACGAGCAGTACTTC
CATSDSGGDDEQYF
>TRBJ2-1|TRBV7-2|.|TRBD2
TGTGCCAGCAGCTCGGGACTAGCGGGGGGCCTTGATCAGTTCTTC
CASSSGLAGGLDQFF
>TRBJ2-1|TRBV7-2|few|.
TGTGCCAGCAGCTTAGAATCCGGCCGCAATGAGCAGTTCTTC
CASSLESGRNEQFF
>TRBJ2-1|TRBV5-1|few|.
TGCGCCAGCAGCTCGGACCCGGGACCCTACAATGAGCAGTTCTTC
CASSSDPGPYNEQFF
>TRBJ1-2|TRBV18|.|.
TGTGCCAGCTCACCACCGACTAGGGAACGCGGATTAGTCTATGGCTACACCTTC
CASSPPTRERGLVYGYTF
>TRBJ2-1|TRBV7-9|many|.
TGTGCCAGCAGCTTTCAGGGGCCGACCTACAATGAGCAGTTCTTC
CASSFQGPTYNEQFF
>TRBJ2-7|TRBV30|.|.
TGTGCCTGGAACAGGGAGGGCGACGAGCAGTACTTC
CAWNREGDEQYF
>TRBJ1-4|TRBV7-2|.|TRBD1
TGTGCCAGCAGACAGGACAGGGCAACTAATGAAAAACTGTTTTTT
CASRQDRATNEKLFF
>TRBJ1-2|TRBV7-2|few|.
TGTGCCAGCAGCTTAGACCTGGGGAGGGGAGACTATGGCTACACCTTC
CASSLDLGRGDYGYTF
>TRBJ2-1|TRBV10-1|.|.
TGCGCCAGCAGCTCCGGGACTTACAATGAGCAGTTCTTC
CASSSGTYNEQFF
>TRBJ2-7|TRBV25-1|.|.
TGTGCCAGCAGTCCGAGAGGGCTCGGCTACGAGCAGTACTTC
CASSPRGLGYEQYF
>TRBJ1-6|TRBV27|few|.
TGTGCCAGCACTCCCGGCGGCGGCGTTCCAGGTTCACCCCTCCACTTT
CASTPGGGVPGSPLHF
>TRBJ2-4|TRBV6-5|.|.
TGTGCCAGCAGTTTTACCTCAGAGTTAAACATTCAGTACTTC
CASSFTSELNIQYF
>TRBJ2-7|TRBV2|few|.
TGTGCCAGCAGTGCTGGTGCGCCTGGGCAGTACTTC
CASSAGAPGQYF
>TRBJ2-3|TRBV11-2|few|.
TGTGCCAGCAGACTCACAGATACGCAGTATTTT
CASRLTDTQYF
>TRBJ1-5|TRBV7-8|many|.
TGTGCCAGCAGCTTAGGCAGCCGTAATCAGCCCCAGCATTTT
CASSLGSRNQPQHF
>TRBJ2-5|TRBV12-3/TRBV12-4|many|.
TGTGCCAGCAGTTCTCCAGGGGTCCGAGAGACCCAGTACTTC
CASSSPGVRETQYF
>TRBJ1-2|TRBV19|.|TRBD1
TGTGCCAGTACCGGGGACAGTGCCGGCTACACCTTC
CASTGDSAGYTF
>TRBJ2-1|TRBV6-5|.|.
TGTGCCAGCAGCCCACTTCCTAGCGCCTTCGCCTACAATGAGCAGTTCTTC
CASSPLPSAFAYNEQFF
>TRBJ2-7|TRBV20-1|few|.
TGCAGTGCTAAGCCAGGCAGATACTACGAGCAGTACTTC
CSAKPGRYYEQYF
>TRBJ2-4|TRBV5-4|.|.
TGTGCCAGCAGCCGTGTGGGGGCGAGCGGGGTCATTCAGTACTTC
CASSRVGASGVIQYF
>TRBJ2-5|TRBV12-3/TRBV12-4|.|.
TGTGCCAGCAGTCCCCCGCCAGGGACGCCGACACGGGAGACCCAGTACTTC
CASSPPPGTPTRETQYF
>TRBJ2-1|TRBV3-1|many|.
TGTGCCAGCAGTTCCTACAATGAGCAGTTCTTC
CASSSYNEQFF
>TRBJ2-3|TRBV6-5|few|.
TGTGCCACCCGTCAACGACTCGACACAGATACGCAGTATTTT
CATRQRLDTDTQYF
>TRBJ1-6|TRBV5-1|.|.
TGCGCCAGCAGCGAGGACGGACGGAGGTCACCCCTCCACTTT
CASSEDGRRSPLHF
>TRBJ2-4|TRBV4-1|few|TRBD1
TGCGCCAGCAGCCCAGATCGGGACAGGGGGGACATTCAGTACTTC
CASSPDRDRGDIQYF
>TRBJ1-1|TRBV20-1|few|.
TGCAGTGCCCGCAAAAGGGGGGATGTAAACACTGAAGCTTTCTTT
CSARKRGDVNTEAFF